The rows below give T cell receptor beta chains drawn from one sample of a study of human T cells and chemical hapten exposure. Using its own MiXCR run on the RACE reads, TCRdb lists one record per CDR3 protein. The table lists more than 100,000 distinct CDR3 sequences, 11% of them singletons. The sequencing here drew on whole blood, taken in connection with sensitization to the hapten diphenylcyclopropenone (DPC). Receptor source: a woman aged 45-60 years with alopecia areata. Some clones in this sample may be carry-over from other donors' samples. CDR3s include the opening cysteine and the closing phenylalanine or tryptophan. A D gene is named only where the DNA matches it firmly. Clone sizes are given selectively: once, few, many, or a class where the clone is expanded.

D gene	V gene	J gene	clone size	CDR3 DNA	CDR3 protein
.	TRBV28	TRBJ2-7	few	TGTGCCAGCATTGAGGACGGGAACTCCTACGAGCAGTACTTC	CASIEDGNSYEQYF
TRBD2	TRBV7-8	TRBJ2-7	few	TGTGCCAGCAGCTTACCGCGGGGGTACGAGCAGTACTTC	CASSLPRGYEQYF
.	TRBV4-3	TRBJ2-2	few	TGCGCCAGCAGCCAAGATGCGGCTAGCGCCGGGGAGCTGTTTTTT	CASSQDAASAGELFF
.	TRBV20-1	TRBJ2-3	many	TGCAGTGCGCCGAGGGTGCGTGGCCCAGATACGCAGTATTTT	CSAPRVRGPDTQYF
.	TRBV6-6	TRBJ1-2	few	TGTGCCAGCAGTTTGGGACAAATAGACAGAAACTATGGCTACACCTTC	CASSLGQIDRNYGYTF
TRBD2	TRBV9	TRBJ2-7	many	TGTGCCAGCAGCGGAGTAGCGGGAGAGAGTGGCGAGCAGTACTTC	CASSGVAGESGEQYF
.	TRBV7-8	TRBJ1-1	few	TGTGCCACAAACGCTTACGGGGCAGGGCGGAACACTGAAGCTTTCTTT	CATNAYGAGRNTEAFF
.	TRBV5-1	TRBJ1-2	.	TGCGCCAGCAGCTTGGCCGGGACGGAAGTTTATGGCTACACCTTC	CASSLAGTEVYGYTF
.	TRBV29-1	TRBJ1-3	.	TGCAGCGTTGACGGGTCAGATACTGGAAACACCATATATTTT	CSVDGSDTGNTIYF
TRBD2	TRBV2	TRBJ2-3	.	TGTGCCAGCAGTCGGACTAGCGTCGATACGCAGTATTTT	CASSRTSVDTQYF
.	TRBV20-1	TRBJ2-7	many	TGCAGTGCCAGGTACTCCTACGAGCAGTACTTC	CSARYSYEQYF
.	TRBV3-1	TRBJ1-1	.	TGTGCCAGCAGCCAAGGTCCCGGAGGGAACACTGAAGCTTTCTTT	CASSQGPGGNTEAFF
.	TRBV7-2	TRBJ1-6	.	TGTGCCAGCAGCTCTCTTCGGGGGCTAGATTCACCCCTCCACTTT	CASSSLRGLDSPLHF
TRBD1	TRBV4-1	TRBJ2-1	.	TGCGCCAGCAGCCAAGTGTCAGGGGGATTAGCGAGCTCCTACAATGAGCAGTTCTTC	CASSQVSGGLASSYNEQFF
TRBD2	TRBV11-2	TRBJ2-2	many	TGTGCCAGCAGTCGGCGGGAGTCGGTCACCGGGGAGCTGTTTTTT	CASSRRESVTGELFF
TRBD2	TRBV18	TRBJ2-1	.	TGTGCCAGCCGTGCTAAGCGGGAGTCGAATGAGCAGTTCTTC	CASRAKRESNEQFF
.	TRBV20-1	TRBJ2-7	few	TGCAGTGCTAGAGGGGCGGTCCTTGGGAACGAGCAGTACTTC	CSARGAVLGNEQYF
.	TRBV7-8	TRBJ1-5	.	TGTGCCAGCAGCGTACAGAGCAATCAGCCCCAGCATTTT	CASSVQSNQPQHF
TRBD2	TRBV6-5	TRBJ2-3	.	TGTGCCAGCAGCCGGGTAACTAGCGGGGGGAGCACAGATACGCAGTATTTT	CASSRVTSGGSTDTQYF
.	TRBV13	TRBJ2-7	few	TGTGCCAGCAGCCCCGAGGGCGTCTACGAGCAGTACTTC	CASSPEGVYEQYF
TRBD1	TRBV6-6	TRBJ1-5	.	TGTGCCAGCAGTCGACAGGGGGCTAGCAATCAGCCCCAGCATTTT	CASSRQGASNQPQHF
.	TRBV7-2	TRBJ1-5	.	TGTGCCAGCAGCTTAGCCTGGAATAGCAAGCAGCCCCAGCATTTT	CASSLAWNSKQPQHF
TRBD1	TRBV20-1	TRBJ2-2	few	TGCAGTGCTAGAGTGACAGGGGGGAAGGCGAACACCGGGGAGCTGTTTTTT	CSARVTGGKANTGELFF
TRBD1	TRBV9	TRBJ1-2	.	TGTGCCAGCAGCGGAACCGGGACAGGGGGGTATGGCTACACCTTC	CASSGTGTGGYGYTF
.	TRBV7-2	TRBJ2-7	few	TGTGCCAGCAGCTTAGTCGGGGGACAGAACTCCTACGAGCAGTACTTC	CASSLVGGQNSYEQYF
TRBD1	TRBV10-2	TRBJ1-2	few	TGCGCCAGCAGTGAGCTTGGACAGGGGGCGCTTGGCTACACCTTC	CASSELGQGALGYTF
TRBD2	TRBV7-2	TRBJ2-3	.	TGTGCCAGCAGCTTAGACGGGGGGGGCGCTTCACAGTATTTT	CASSLDGGGASQYF
TRBD1	TRBV10-3	TRBJ2-7	.	TGTGCCATCAGTTCCCTGGACAGGGCCGCGGACGAGCAGTACTTC	CAISSLDRAADEQYF
TRBD1	TRBV6-5	TRBJ2-2	many	TGTGCCAGCAGATCCGGGACAGAGGGATCCGGGGAGCTGTTTTTT	CASRSGTEGSGELFF
.	TRBV5-4	TRBJ2-3	.	TGTGCCAGCAGAGCTAGCTCTGATACGCAGTATTTT	CASRASSDTQYF
TRBD2	TRBV6-1	TRBJ2-7	few	TGTGCCAGCAGCGCTTCCAGCGGGGGGCCTATCTACGAGCAGTACTTC	CASSASSGGPIYEQYF
TRBD1	TRBV5-1	TRBJ2-6	.	TGCGCCAGCAGCTCCACCGGGACAGCCTCCTCTGGGGCCAACGTCCTGACTTTC	CASSSTGTASSGANVLTF
TRBD1	TRBV18	TRBJ1-4	few	TGTGCCAGCTCACAGAATACAGGGGGCAATAATGAAAAACTGTTTTTT	CASSQNTGGNNEKLFF
TRBD1	TRBV19	TRBJ2-7	few	TGTGCCAGTAGTATTTCGGGACAGAGCTACGAGCAGTACTTC	CASSISGQSYEQYF
.	TRBV20-1	TRBJ1-1	few	TGCAGTGCTAGAGATCCGGGCAGGGGCGACACTGAAGCTTTCTTT	CSARDPGRGDTEAFF
TRBD2	TRBV5-4	TRBJ2-1	many	TGTGCCAGCAGCCGTGACTGGACTAGCGGGGGGCACAATGAGCAGTTCTTC	CASSRDWTSGGHNEQFF
.	TRBV7-8	TRBJ2-7	many	TGTGCCAGCAGCTTATATGGGAAGGAGCTCTACGAGCAGTACTTC	CASSLYGKELYEQYF
TRBD2	TRBV5-5	TRBJ2-1	many	TGTGCCAGCAGCTTAGCGGGGCCTAATGAGCAGTTCTTC	CASSLAGPNEQFF
TRBD2	TRBV27	TRBJ2-7	few	TGTGCCAGCAGCCCAACTTATGGCGGGAGAAGGTACGAGCAGTACTTC	CASSPTYGGRRYEQYF
.	TRBV4-2	TRBJ2-7	many	TGTGCCAGCAGCCAAGAATTGCAGTACGAGCAGTACTTC	CASSQELQYEQYF
TRBD1	TRBV6-5	TRBJ2-3	few	TGTGCCAGCAGTTACTCGGGGACAGGGCTGGATACGCAGTATTTT	CASSYSGTGLDTQYF
.	TRBV15	TRBJ1-2	many	TGTGCCACCAGCAGAGTTACAGTACCCTATGGCTACACCTTC	CATSRVTVPYGYTF
.	TRBV9	TRBJ1-3	few	TGTGCCAGCAGCGACGGACCTTTCTCTGGAAACACCATATATTTT	CASSDGPFSGNTIYF
.	TRBV7-2	TRBJ2-2	.	TGTGCCAGCAGCCCTAACAGGGTTTCGGGGGAGCTGTTTTTT	CASSPNRVSGELFF
.	TRBV7-2	TRBJ2-1	few	TGTGCCAGCAGCTCCGGGGGCGGGTCATACAATGAGCAGTTCTTC	CASSSGGGSYNEQFF
TRBD1	TRBV29-1	TRBJ2-7	many	TGCAGCGCAGACAGGGGGGTCGAGCAGTACTTC	CSADRGVEQYF
TRBD1	TRBV10-3	TRBJ2-7	.	TGTGCCATCAGTGACTGGACAGGGGCCCTTTTGGACGAGCAGTACTTC	CAISDWTGALLDEQYF
TRBD2	TRBV27	TRBJ2-1	.	TGTGCCAGCAGTTCCCTCAGCGGGAGGGAGCAGTTCTTC	CASSSLSGREQFF
.	TRBV7-2	TRBJ2-3	.	TGTGCCATTAAACCCGTCAGGGACTCGCGGGATACGCAGTATTTT	CAIKPVRDSRDTQYF
.	TRBV15	TRBJ1-1	few	TGTGCCACCAGCAGAGAGAAGCAGGTTCCTGAATTT	CATSREKQVPEF